The 8 T cell receptor beta chains reported below all come from one sample, sequenced in a study of blood T cell repertoires in COVID-19. TCRdb keeps only in-frame clones here, not all; method: immunoSEQ multiplex PCR. The table shows about 150,000 clones, with roughly nine tenths occurring only once. Sample: peripheral blood. The receptors were sampled from a woman in her sixties or seventies with acute or convalescent COVID-19.

The rearrangement uses TRBV28 and TRBJ2-2; possible D gene TRBD2, 5 bases. Trimming cost V 4 bases and J 3 bases, with 15 bases left between them. This CDR3 contains 16 residues. Germline V gene data show CDR1 as MDHEN and CDR2 as SYDVKM. This CDR3 reads CASSSATRVHTGELFF. The CDR3 nucleotides are TGTGCCAGCAGTTCGGCTACTAGGGTCCACACCGGGGAGCTGTTTTTT.

The chain employs TRBV6-2 or TRBV6-3 and TRBJ2-1, with 10 bases identical to TRBD1. Germline V lookup: CDR1 MNHEY, CDR2 SVGEGT. J gave up 8 bases and V 5 bases, and 9 bases lay outside the gene matches. The CDR3 consists of 15 residues. The CDR3 loop is CASSDSGTGDHEQFF. DNA of the CDR3: TGTGCCAGCAGTGATTCCGGGACAGGGGATCATGAGCAGTTCTTC.

The chain couples TRBV3-1 (or the pseudogene TRBV3-2) to TRBJ1-6; TRBD1 matches at 7 bases. The CDR3 extends over 16 amino acids. Germline V CDR1 and CDR2: LGHDT, YNNKEL (reference sequence). With V trimmed by 4 bases and J by 9 bases, 12 bases remained unmatched. CDR3 coding DNA: TGTGCCAGCAGCCCGGGTCAGGGGGTAGGTGGTTCACCCCTCCACTTT. Translated: CASSPGQGVGGSPLHF.

CDR3 sequence reads: CATSRDLNSRNTEAFF. The CDR3 DNA sequence: TGTGCCACCAGCAGAGATCTAAACAGCAGGAACACTGAAGCTTTCTTT. The rearrangement joins TRBV15 to TRBJ1-1; no reliable D call. Germline V gene sequence: CDR1 LNHNV, CDR2 YYDKDF (reference sequence). V dropped 0 bases and J dropped 1 base, with 12 bases sitting between them. CDR3 size: 16 residues.

The chain carries TRBV2 and TRBJ1-2, with D maybe TRBD1 (5 bases). The CDR3 extends over 12 amino acids. Germline V gene lookup returns CDR1 SNHLY and CDR2 FYNNEI. Trimming cost V 8 bases and J 5 bases, with 12 bases left between them. CDR3 protein: CASAMGGYGYTF. The CDR3 DNA reads as TGTGCCAGCGCCATGGGGGGTTATGGCTACACCTTC. Complete variable domain (other parts from reference TRBV2 and TRBJ1-2): EPEVTQTPSHQVTQMGQEVILRCVPISNHLYFYWYRQILGQKVEFLVSFYNNEISEKSEIFDDQFSVERPDGSNFTLKIRSTKLEDSAMYFCASAMGGYGYTFGSGTRLTVV.

The gene calls are TRBV6-5 and TRBJ1-2; maybe TRBD1 (6 bases). The V end was cut by 6 bases, the J end by 6 bases, with 14 bases between. CDR1 is MNHEY, CDR2 SVGAGI, per germline. This CDR3 spans 13 amino acids. The CDR3 here is CASRSRDTNGYTF. In nucleotides, the CDR3 is TGTGCCAGCAGATCCCGGGACACCAATGGCTACACCTTC.

This clone was seen more than once but under ten times. V usage is TRBV7-9 and J usage is TRBJ2-2; TRBD1 agrees at 11 bases. V shed 6 bases and J 4 bases; nucleotides not matched to a gene: 7. The CDR3 spans 16 residues. In germline, CDR1 is SEHNR, CDR2 FQNEAQ (reference sequence). The CDR3 loop is CASRSTGQGVTGELFF. CDR3 DNA sequence: TGTGCCAGCAGGTCTACGGGACAGGGGGTCACCGGGGAGCTGTTTTTT. The whole variable domain, filled in from reference TRBV7-9 and TRBJ2-2, reads DTGVSQNPRHKITKRGQNVTFRCDPISEHNRLYWYRQTLGQGPEFLTYFQNEAQLEKSRLLSDRFSAERPKGSFSTLEIQRTEQGDSAMYLCASRSTGQGVTGELFFGEGSRLTVL.

V gene TRBV10-3 combines with J gene TRBJ1-2; D is uncertain. The CDR3 loop spans 13 amino acids. Germline V CDR1 and CDR2: ENHRY, SYGVKD. V was clipped by 0 bases and J by 8 bases, with 10 bases between them. CDR3 coding DNA: TGTGCCATCAGTGAGTCAGGGAGACGGGGCTACACCTTC. Translating gives CAISESGRRGYTF.